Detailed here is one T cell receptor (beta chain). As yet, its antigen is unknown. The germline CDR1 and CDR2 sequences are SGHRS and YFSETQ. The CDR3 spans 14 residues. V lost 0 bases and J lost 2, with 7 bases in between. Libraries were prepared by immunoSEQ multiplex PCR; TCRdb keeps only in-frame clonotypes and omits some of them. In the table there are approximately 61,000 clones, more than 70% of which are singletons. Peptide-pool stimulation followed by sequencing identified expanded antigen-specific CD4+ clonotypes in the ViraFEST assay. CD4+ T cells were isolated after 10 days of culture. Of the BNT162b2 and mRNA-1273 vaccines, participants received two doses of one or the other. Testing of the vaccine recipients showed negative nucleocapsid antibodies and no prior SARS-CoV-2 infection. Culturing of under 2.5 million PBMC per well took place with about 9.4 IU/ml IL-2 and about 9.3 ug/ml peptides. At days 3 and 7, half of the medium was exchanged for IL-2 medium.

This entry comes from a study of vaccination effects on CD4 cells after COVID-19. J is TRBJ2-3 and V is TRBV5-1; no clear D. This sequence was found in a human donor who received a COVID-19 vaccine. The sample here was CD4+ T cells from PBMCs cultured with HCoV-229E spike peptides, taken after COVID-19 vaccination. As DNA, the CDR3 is TGCGCCAGCAGCTTGGTTGGCGCCACAGATACGCAGTATTTT. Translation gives CASSLVGATDTQYF.